This T cell receptor beta chain was recovered during a study of T cells after yellow fever vaccination. General study findings and limits: Clones that expanded after primary vaccination mostly reappeared after the booster (over 95% CD4, approximately 87% CD8).

By 5'RACE template switching, TCR cDNA was produced, with a universal primer site and UMIs added in the process. In TCRdb, the 5' RACE reads were re-called with MiXCR into one record per CDR3 protein. The data contain fewer than 400,000 distinct CDR3 sequences, around 6.5% of them singletons. The sample holds a few counts of this clonotype. Antigen unknown. This TCR derives from a young man who received the YFV17D yellow fever vaccine. The sample in question was PBMCs, obtained 5 days after the yellow fever booster vaccination.

CDR3 sequence: CASSTTRYQETQYF. CDR3 in DNA: TGTGCCAGCAGCACCACCCGGTACCAAGAGACCCAGTACTTC. The chain combines TRBV7-2 with TRBJ2-5; D not resolved. Germline V lookup: CDR1 SGHTA, CDR2 FQGNSA. This CDR3 spans 14 amino acids. Trimming removed 5 bases from V and 0 bases from J, with 10 bases in between.